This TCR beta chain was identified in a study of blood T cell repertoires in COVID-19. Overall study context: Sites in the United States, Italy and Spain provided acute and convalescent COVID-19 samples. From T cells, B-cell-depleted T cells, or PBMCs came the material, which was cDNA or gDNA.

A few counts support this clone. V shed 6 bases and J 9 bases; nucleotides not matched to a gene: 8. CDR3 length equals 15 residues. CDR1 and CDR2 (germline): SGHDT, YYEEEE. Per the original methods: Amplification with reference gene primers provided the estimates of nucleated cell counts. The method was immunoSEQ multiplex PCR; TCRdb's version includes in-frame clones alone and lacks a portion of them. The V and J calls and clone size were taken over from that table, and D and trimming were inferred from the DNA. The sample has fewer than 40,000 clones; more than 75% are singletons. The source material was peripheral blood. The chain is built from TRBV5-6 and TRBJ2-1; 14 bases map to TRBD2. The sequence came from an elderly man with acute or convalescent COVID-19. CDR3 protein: CASNLGTSGGGEQFF. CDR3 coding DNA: TGTGCCAGCAACCTCGGGACTAGCGGGGGTGGTGAGCAGTTCTTC.